The 21 T cell receptor beta chains in this list originate from one sample, sequenced in a study of blood T cell repertoires in COVID-19. The table came from immunoSEQ multiplex PCR; TCRdb's copy has only in-frame clones and leaves some out. The sample includes roughly 50,000 clones, 85% of them seen just once. The sequencing input was peripheral blood. These receptors originate from a human donor in a cohort sampled during active COVID-19.

Remarks on this clone: At one end the junction does not follow the germline gene, possibly because of a read error. J is TRBJ1-1 and V is TRBV18; D perhaps matches TRBD1 (6 bases). Germline V gene data show CDR1 as KGHSH and CDR2 as LQKENI. This CDR3 contains 14 residues. CDR3 DNA sequence: TGTGCCAGCTCACCAGGACAGACAAACAATGAAGCTTTCTTT. Translated, it gives CASSPGQTNNEAFF.

The chain employs TRBV18 and TRBJ2-5, with D possibly TRBD2 on 5 matching bases. Germline loops: CDR1 KGHSH, CDR2 LQKENI. The CDR3 spans 16 residues. Trimming left V 5 bases short and J 0 bases short, with 16 bases between. The CDR3 nucleotides are TGTGCCAGCTCATTTGACGGTGGACTGTACCAAGAGACCCAGTACTTC. It codes for CASSFDGGLYQETQYF.

V and J are TRBV12-2 and TRBJ1-5; TRBD1 was called by the table and not checked on the DNA. TRBV12-2 is an annotated pseudogene. The CDR3 contains 18 residues. The CDR3 sequence is CASPNGQGAVVRDQPQHF. The CDR3, as DNA: TGTGCAAGTCCCAACGGACAGGGGGCGGTCGTTAGAGATCAGCCCCAGCATTTT.

This chain uses TRBV5-1 with TRBJ2-3; TRBD1 is a possible D gene (5 bases). V gave up 0 bases and J gave up 3 bases, with 14 bases separating them. Germline CDR1 and CDR2: SGHRS and YFSETQ. This CDR3 is built from 16 residues. CDR3 DNA sequence: TGCGCCAGCAGCTTGGATCAGGGTCCGAGAACAGATACGCAGTATTTT. Encoded protein: CASSLDQGPRTDTQYF.

The chain joins TRBV5-1 to TRBJ2-3; 7 bases match TRBD2. The V gene's germline CDR1 is SGHRS and CDR2 YFSETQ. The ends lost 0 bases at V and 3 bases at J; junction bases unmatched: 7. CDR3 length: 16 amino acids. The CDR3, as DNA: TGCGCCAGCAGCTTGGTTCGCAGCGGGACTACAGATACGCAGTATTTT. Its protein product is CASSLVRSGTTDTQYF.

The CDR3 reads CASSPGTSGYEQYF. In DNA form, the CDR3 reads TGTGCCAGCTCACCGGGGACTAGCGGATACGAGCAGTACTTC. The J gene is TRBJ2-7, the V gene TRBV18; 11 bases agree with TRBD2. Trimming removed 3 bases from V and 4 bases from J; junction bases left unmatched: 2. Germline loops: CDR1 KGHSH, CDR2 LQKENI. The CDR3 contains 14 residues. Supplemented by reference TRBV18 and TRBJ2-7, the full variable domain reads NAGVMQNPRHLVRRRGQEARLRCSPMKGHSHVYWYRQLPEEGLKFMVYLQKENIIDESGMPKERFSAEFPKEGPSILRIQQVVRGDSAAYFCASSPGTSGYEQYFGPGTRLTVT.

J is TRBJ2-4 and V is TRBV12-3 or TRBV12-4, with TRBD2 as a possible D gene (6 bases). Between the trimmed V and J ends, which lost 3 bases and 15 bases, there was a span of 18 bases. The CDR3 runs 13 residues. Written as DNA, the CDR3 is TGTGCCAGCAGTTTCCGATTCAGGCGGGAATTGTACTTC. Protein sequence: CASSFRFRRELYF.

This clone was observed a single time. This rearrangement joins TRBV6-2 or TRBV6-3 to TRBJ1-1; D is possibly TRBD1 (6 bases). Trimming took 2 bases from V and 9 from J, leaving 13 bases between them. CDR1 and CDR2 (germline): MNHEY, SVGEGT. This CDR3 is 13 amino acids long. CDR3 DNA: TGTGCCAGCAGTTACAAGGCACAGGGTAAAGCTTTCTTT. It codes for CASSYKAQGKAFF.

The rearrangement links TRBV11-2 to TRBJ2-1, with 11 bases identical to TRBD2. The J segment lost 5 bases and the V segment lost 5 bases, leaving 8 bases of the junction unmatched. The CDR3 totals 16 residues. Germline V gene data show CDR1 as SGHAT and CDR2 as FQNNGV. CDR3 bases: TGTGCCAGCAGCAACTGGGGACTAGCGGAAAACAATGAGCAGTTCTTC. Its translation: CASSNWGLAENNEQFF.

This clone was recorded once. The chain couples TRBV2 to TRBJ1-4; D is ambiguous. V lost 4 bases to trimming and J lost 0 bases, with 9 bases between them. Germline-derived CDR1 and CDR2 are SNHLY and FYNNEI. The CDR3 is 15 residues long. The CDR3 sequence is CASSVPTATNEKLFF. DNA of the CDR3: TGTGCCAGCAGTGTCCCCACAGCAACTAATGAAAAACTGTTTTTT.

This sequence joins TRBV24-1 and TRBJ2-5; TRBD2 aligns across 9 bases. The germline gives CDR1 KGHDR, CDR2 SFDVKD. The CDR3 is 15 amino acids. Trimming took 3 bases from V and 9 from J; bases not matched to a gene: 10. This CDR3 is CATSDPTTGGGAQYF. The CDR3 nucleotides read TGTGCCACCAGTGATCCGACCACCGGCGGGGGGGCCCAGTACTTC.

This sequence joins TRBV6-5 and TRBJ1-6; perhaps TRBD1 as D (6 bases). CDR1 is MNHEY, CDR2 SVGAGI, per germline. CDR3 length equals 14 residues. V dropped 6 bases and J dropped 7 bases, with 13 bases sitting between them. CDR3 sequence reads: CASSVDRSNSPLHF. In DNA, the CDR3 is TGTGCCAGCAGCGTTGACAGGAGCAATTCACCCCTCCACTTT.

Only one count was recorded for this clone. The J gene is TRBJ2-1, the V gene TRBV6-2 or TRBV6-3, with 9 bases lining up with TRBD2. The J segment lost 6 bases and the V segment lost 0 bases, leaving 6 bases of the junction unmatched. CDR3 length: 16 residues. CDR1 is MNHEY and CDR2 is SVGEGT in the germline V gene. The CDR3 DNA reads TGTGCCAGCAGTTACTCGCTAGCGGGACGAAGCAATGAGCAGTTCTTC. Encoded protein: CASSYSLAGRSNEQFF.

The rearrangement joins TRBV5-1 to TRBJ2-7; 7 nucleotides line up with TRBD2. CDR1 is SGHRS and CDR2 is YFSETQ in the germline V gene. V shed 3 bases, J shed 1 base, and the junction held 7 bases outside the gene matches. The CDR3 is 15 residues long. Here the CDR3 reads CASSWAGGSSYEQYF. CDR3 in DNA: TGCGCCAGCAGCTGGGCTGGCGGGAGTTCCTACGAGCAGTACTTC.

This clone appeared a single time. The J gene is TRBJ1-5, the V gene TRBV7-9; 10 bases match TRBD1. CDR3 length: 19 residues. Losses at the gene ends were 1 base for V and 6 bases for J; bases not matched to a gene: 15. Germline CDR1 is SEHNR and CDR2 is FQNEAQ (reference sequence). The CDR3 DNA sequence: TGTGCCAGCAGCTTAGGGAGCTTCCGGGACAGGGGCTTCGTTCAGCCCCAGCATTTT. Translated: CASSLGSFRDRGFVQPQHF.

This chain connects TRBV10-3 to TRBJ1-5, with TRBD1 identical over 8 bases. The CDR3 is 17 amino acids. With 3 bases clipped from V and 2 bases from J, the junction kept 9 bases outside the gene matches. Germline CDR1 reads ENHRY; CDR2 reads SYGVKD. CDR3 loop: CAISDSRGQGGNQPQHF. In nucleotides, the CDR3 is TGTGCCATCAGTGATTCCCGCGGACAGGGTGGCAATCAGCCCCAGCATTTT.

This clone was found a few times. V usage is TRBV3-1 (or the pseudogene TRBV3-2) and J usage is TRBJ1-4; 12 nucleotides match TRBD1. Germline CDR1 is LGHDT and CDR2 is YNNKEL (reference sequence). The CDR3 is made up of 15 amino acids. Germline trimming cut 3 bases from V and 7 bases from J; bases unmatched to any gene: 3. The CDR3 region is CASSQGTGGVEKLFF. The CDR3 coding sequence is TGTGCCAGCAGCCAGGGGACAGGGGGCGTTGAAAAACTGTTTTTT.

V and J are TRBV6-6 and TRBJ1-2; maybe TRBD1 (6 bases). Per the germline V gene, CDR1 is MNHNY and CDR2 is SVGAGI (reference sequence). This CDR3 spans 13 amino acids. Trimming took off 11 bases at V and 5 bases at J, with 18 bases between the two ends. CDR3 region: CAGRGRGIYGYTF. The CDR3 DNA reads TGTGCCGGCCGCGGCAGGGGCATTTATGGCTACACCTTC.

This clone occurred a few times. As DNA, the CDR3 is TGTGCCAGCGCCGACAGGGGACCCACAGATACGCAGTATTTT. Residues: CASADRGPTDTQYF. The chain combines TRBV27 with TRBJ2-3; 8 bases map to TRBD1. This CDR3 has 14 residues. Germline CDR1 MNHEY, CDR2 SMNVEV (reference sequence). J gave up 2 bases and V 8 bases, and 6 bases lay outside the gene matches.

The CDR3 DNA is TGTGCCATCACCACAGGGGGAGACTATGGCTACACCTTC. As protein: CAITTGGDYGYTF. V is TRBV10-3 and J is TRBJ1-2, with 8 bases lining up with TRBD1. V lost 7 bases, J lost 3 bases, and 4 bases stayed unmatched. This CDR3 has 13 amino acids. CDR1 and CDR2 (germline): ENHRY, SYGVKD.

The chain uses TRBV5-1 and TRBJ2-3, with D possibly TRBD1 on 6 matching bases. The length of the CDR3 is 15 residues. Trimming removed 1 base from V and 6 bases from J, with 15 bases in between. The germline CDR1 and CDR2 sequences are SGHRS and YFSETQ. CDR3 sequence (DNA): TGCGCCAGCAGCTTGACAGGGTCAATTTGGGATACGCAGTATTTT. Its protein product is CASSLTGSIWDTQYF.